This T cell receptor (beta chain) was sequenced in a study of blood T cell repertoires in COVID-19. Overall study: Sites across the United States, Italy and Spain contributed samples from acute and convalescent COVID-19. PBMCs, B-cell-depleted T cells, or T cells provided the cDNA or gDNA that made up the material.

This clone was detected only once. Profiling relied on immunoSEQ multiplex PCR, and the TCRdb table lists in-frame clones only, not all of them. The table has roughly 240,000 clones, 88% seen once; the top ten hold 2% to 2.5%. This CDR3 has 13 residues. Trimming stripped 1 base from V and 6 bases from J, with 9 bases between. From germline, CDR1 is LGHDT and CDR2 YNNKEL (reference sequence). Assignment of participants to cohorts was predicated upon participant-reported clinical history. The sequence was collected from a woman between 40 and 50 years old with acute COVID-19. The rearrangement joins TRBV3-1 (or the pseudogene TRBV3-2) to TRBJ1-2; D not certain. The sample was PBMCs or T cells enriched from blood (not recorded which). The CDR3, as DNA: TGTGCCAGCAGCCAAGTTACGGTCAATGGCTACACCTTC. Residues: CASSQVTVNGYTF.